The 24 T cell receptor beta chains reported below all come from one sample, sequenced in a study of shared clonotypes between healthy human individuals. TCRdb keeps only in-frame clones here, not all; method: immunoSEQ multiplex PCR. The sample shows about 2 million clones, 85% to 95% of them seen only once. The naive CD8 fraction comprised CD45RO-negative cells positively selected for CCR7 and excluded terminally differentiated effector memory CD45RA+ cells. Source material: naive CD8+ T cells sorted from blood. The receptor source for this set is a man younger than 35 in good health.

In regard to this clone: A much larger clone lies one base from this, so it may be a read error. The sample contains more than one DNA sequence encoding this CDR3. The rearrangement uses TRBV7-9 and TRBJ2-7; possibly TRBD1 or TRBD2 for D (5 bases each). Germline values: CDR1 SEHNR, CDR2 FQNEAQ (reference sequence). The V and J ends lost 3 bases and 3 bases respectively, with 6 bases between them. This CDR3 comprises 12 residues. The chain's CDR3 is CASSLGDYEQYF. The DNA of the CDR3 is TGTGCCAGCAGCTTGGGGGACTACGAGCAGTACTTC.

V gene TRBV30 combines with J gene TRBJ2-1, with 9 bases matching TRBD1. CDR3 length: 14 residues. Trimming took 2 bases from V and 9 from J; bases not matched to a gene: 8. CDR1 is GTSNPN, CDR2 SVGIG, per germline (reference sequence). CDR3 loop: CAWSLGQGQGEQFF. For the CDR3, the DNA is TGTGCCTGGAGTCTGGGACAGGGCCAGGGTGAGCAGTTCTTC.

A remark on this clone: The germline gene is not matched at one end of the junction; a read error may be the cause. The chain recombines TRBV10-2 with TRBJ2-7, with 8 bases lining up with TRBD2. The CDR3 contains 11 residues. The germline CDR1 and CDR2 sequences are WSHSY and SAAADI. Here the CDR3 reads CASSDSGTRRF. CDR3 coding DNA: TGCGCCAGCAGTGACTCCGGGACTAGACGCTTC.

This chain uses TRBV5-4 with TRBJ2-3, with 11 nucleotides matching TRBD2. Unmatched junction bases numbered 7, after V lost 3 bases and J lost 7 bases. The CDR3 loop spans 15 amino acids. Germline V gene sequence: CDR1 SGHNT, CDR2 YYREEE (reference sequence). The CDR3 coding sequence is TGTGCCAGCAGCTATAGCGGGAGGGATGTTAATACGCAGTATTTT. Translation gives CASSYSGRDVNTQYF.

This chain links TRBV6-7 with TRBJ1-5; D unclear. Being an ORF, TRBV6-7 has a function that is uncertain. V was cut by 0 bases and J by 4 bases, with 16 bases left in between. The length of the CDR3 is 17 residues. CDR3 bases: TGTGCCAGCAGTTACTCCTGGCTCTCGTCACGTAATCAGCCCCAGCATTTT. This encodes CASSYSWLSSRNQPQHF.

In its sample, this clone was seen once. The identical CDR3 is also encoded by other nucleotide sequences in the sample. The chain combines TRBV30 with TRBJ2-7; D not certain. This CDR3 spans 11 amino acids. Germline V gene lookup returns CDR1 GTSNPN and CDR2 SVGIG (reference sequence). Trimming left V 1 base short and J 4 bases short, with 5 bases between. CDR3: CAWSAGYEQYF. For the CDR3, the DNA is TGTGCCTGGAGTGCCGGGTACGAGCAGTACTTC.

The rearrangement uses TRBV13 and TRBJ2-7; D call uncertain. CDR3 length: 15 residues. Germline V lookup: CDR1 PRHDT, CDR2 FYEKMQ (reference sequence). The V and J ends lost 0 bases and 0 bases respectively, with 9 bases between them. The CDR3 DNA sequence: TGTGCCAGCAGCTTAGGCCACAGTAGCTCCTACGAGCAGTACTTC. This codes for CASSLGHSSSYEQYF.

CDR3 region: CASSLGDGFGEKLFF. CDR3 in DNA: TGTGCCAGCAGCTTAGGAGATGGGTTTGGAGAAAAACTGTTTTTT. V usage is TRBV11-2 and J usage is TRBJ1-4; D unclear. The V end lost 1 base, the J end lost 8 bases, and 14 bases lay between the germline ends. Germline V gene lookup returns CDR1 SGHAT and CDR2 FQNNGV. This CDR3 contains 15 residues. Based on the CDR3 plus reference TRBV11-2 and TRBJ1-4, the full variable domain is EAGVAQSPRYKIIEKRQSVAFWCNPISGHATLYWYQQILGQGPKLLIQFQNNGVVDDSQLPKDRFSAERLKGVDSTLKIQPAKLEDSAVYLCASSLGDGFGEKLFFGSGTQLSVL.

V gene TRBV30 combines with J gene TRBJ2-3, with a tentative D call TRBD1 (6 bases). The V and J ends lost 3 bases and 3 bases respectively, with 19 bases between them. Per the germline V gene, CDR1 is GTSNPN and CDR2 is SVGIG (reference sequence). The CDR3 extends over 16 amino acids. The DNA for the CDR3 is TGTGCCTGGAGATTACCGGGACACCTAGTAACAGATACGCAGTATTTT. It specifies CAWRLPGHLVTDTQYF.

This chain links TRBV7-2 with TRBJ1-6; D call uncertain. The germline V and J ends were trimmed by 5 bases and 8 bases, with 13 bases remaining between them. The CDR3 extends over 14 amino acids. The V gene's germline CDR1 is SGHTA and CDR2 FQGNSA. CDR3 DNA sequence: TGTGCCAGCAGCCCGCCCCAAAGGGATTCACCCCTCCACTTT. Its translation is CASSPPQRDSPLHF.

This CDR3 reads CASSWVENTGELFF. In DNA, the CDR3 is TGTGCCAGTAGTTGGGTGGAGAACACCGGGGAGCTGTTTTTT. The chain recombines TRBV19 with TRBJ2-2; D is ambiguous. Trimming left V 5 bases short and J 1 base short, with 8 bases between. This CDR3 comprises 14 residues. Germline V lookup: CDR1 LNHDA, CDR2 SQIVND (reference sequence).

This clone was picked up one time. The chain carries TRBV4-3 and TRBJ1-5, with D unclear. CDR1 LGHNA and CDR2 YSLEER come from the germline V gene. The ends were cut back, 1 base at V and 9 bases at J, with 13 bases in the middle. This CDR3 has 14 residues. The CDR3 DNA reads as TGCGCCAGCAGCCAAGGATCGGGTCCTGGGCCCCAGCATTTT. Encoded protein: CASSQGSGPGPQHF.

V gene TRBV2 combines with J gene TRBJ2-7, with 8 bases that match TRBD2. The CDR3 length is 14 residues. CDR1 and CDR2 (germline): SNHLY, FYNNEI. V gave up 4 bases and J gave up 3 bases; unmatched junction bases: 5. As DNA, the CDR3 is TGTGCCAGCAGTGTCGGGGGACTAGACTACGAGCAGTACTTC. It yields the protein CASSVGGLDYEQYF.

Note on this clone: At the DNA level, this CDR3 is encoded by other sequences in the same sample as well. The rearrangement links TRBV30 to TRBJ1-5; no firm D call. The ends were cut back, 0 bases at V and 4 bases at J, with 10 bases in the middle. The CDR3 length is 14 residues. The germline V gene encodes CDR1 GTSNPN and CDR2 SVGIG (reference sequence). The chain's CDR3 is CAWSVGQSNQPQHF. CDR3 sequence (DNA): TGTGCCTGGAGTGTAGGGCAGTCTAATCAGCCCCAGCATTTT.

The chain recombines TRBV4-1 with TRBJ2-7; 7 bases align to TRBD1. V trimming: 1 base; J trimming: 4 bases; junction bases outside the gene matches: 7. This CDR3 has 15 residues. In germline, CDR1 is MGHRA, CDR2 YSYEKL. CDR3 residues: CASSQARTGQYEQYF. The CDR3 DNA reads TGCGCCAGCAGCCAAGCCCGGACAGGTCAGTACGAGCAGTACTTC.

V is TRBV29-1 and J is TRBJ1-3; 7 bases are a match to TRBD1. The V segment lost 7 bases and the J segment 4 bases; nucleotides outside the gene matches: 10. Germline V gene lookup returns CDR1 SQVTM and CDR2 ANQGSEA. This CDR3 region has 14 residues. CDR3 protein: CSADVRDSGNTIYF. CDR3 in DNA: TGCAGCGCTGACGTGCGGGACAGCGGAAACACCATATATTTT.

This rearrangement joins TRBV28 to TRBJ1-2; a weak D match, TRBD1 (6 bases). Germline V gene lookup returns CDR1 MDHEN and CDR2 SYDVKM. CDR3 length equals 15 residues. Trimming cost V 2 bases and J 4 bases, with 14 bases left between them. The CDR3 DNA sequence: TGTGCCAGCAGTTTAGTTAGGGGGGCGGCCTATGGCTACACCTTC. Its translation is CASSLVRGAAYGYTF.

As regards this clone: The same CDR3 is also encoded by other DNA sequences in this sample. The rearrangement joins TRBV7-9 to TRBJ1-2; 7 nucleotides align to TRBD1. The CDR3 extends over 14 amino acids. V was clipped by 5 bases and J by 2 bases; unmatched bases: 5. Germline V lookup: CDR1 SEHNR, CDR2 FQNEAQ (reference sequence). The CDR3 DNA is TGTGCCAGCAGCCCGACAGGGTCCAACTATGGCTACACCTTC. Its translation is CASSPTGSNYGYTF.

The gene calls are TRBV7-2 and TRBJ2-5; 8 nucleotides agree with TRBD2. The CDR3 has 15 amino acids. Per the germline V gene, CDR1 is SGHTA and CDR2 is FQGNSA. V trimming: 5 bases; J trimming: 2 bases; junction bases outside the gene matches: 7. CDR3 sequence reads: CASSGLAGLQETQYF. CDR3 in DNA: TGTGCCAGCAGCGGGCTAGCGGGCTTGCAAGAGACCCAGTACTTC.

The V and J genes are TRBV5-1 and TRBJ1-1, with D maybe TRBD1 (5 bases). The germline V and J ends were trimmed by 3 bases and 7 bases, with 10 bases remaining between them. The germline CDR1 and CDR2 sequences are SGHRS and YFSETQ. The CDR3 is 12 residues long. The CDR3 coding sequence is TGCGCCAGCAGCTCGCACAGGAATGAAGCTTTCTTT. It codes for CASSSHRNEAFF.

In nucleotides, the CDR3 is TGTGCCAGCAGTCCCGGGGCAGGGCGAGAGACCCAGTACTTC. As protein: CASSPGAGRETQYF. The J gene is TRBJ2-5, the V gene TRBV25-1, with D perhaps being TRBD1 or TRBD2 (5 bases each). Trimming removed 5 bases from V and 4 bases from J, with 14 bases in between. Per the germline V gene, CDR1 is MGHDK and CDR2 is SYGVNS. The CDR3 length is 14 residues.

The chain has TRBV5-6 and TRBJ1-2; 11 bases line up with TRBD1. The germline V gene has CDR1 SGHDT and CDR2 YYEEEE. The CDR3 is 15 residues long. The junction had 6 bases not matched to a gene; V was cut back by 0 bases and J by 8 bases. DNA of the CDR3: TGTGCCAGCAGCTTGGCCGGGACAGGGGGAAGCGGCTACACCTTC. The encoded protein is CASSLAGTGGSGYTF.

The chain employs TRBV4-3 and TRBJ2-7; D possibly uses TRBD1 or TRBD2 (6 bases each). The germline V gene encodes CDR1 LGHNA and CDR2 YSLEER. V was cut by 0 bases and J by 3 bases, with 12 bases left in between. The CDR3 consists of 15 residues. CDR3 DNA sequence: TGCGCCAGCAGCCAAGATCGGGGGCAGAACTACGAGCAGTACTTC. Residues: CASSQDRGQNYEQYF.

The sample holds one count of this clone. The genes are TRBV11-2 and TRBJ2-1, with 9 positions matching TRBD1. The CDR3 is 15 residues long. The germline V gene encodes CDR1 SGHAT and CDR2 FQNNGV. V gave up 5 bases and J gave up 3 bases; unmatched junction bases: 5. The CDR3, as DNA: TGTGCCAGCAGCAACCGGGACAGGGACTACAATGAGCAGTTCTTC. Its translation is CASSNRDRDYNEQFF.